The 25 T cell receptor beta chains below were found in one sample sequenced in a study of blood T cell repertoires in COVID-19. TCRdb's table, derived via immunoSEQ multiplex PCR, lists solely in-frame clones and lacks some. The data hold about 110,000 clones, with approximately 82% observed a single time. Material: peripheral blood. These receptors originate from a woman aged 80 or over with acute or convalescent COVID-19.

The chain carries TRBV3-1 (or the pseudogene TRBV3-2) and TRBJ1-1, with D maybe TRBD1 (5 bases). Germline V gives CDR1 LGHDT, CDR2 YNNKEL (reference sequence). There are 14 residues in the CDR3. Trimming stripped 4 bases from V and 1 base from J, with 10 bases between. DNA of the CDR3: TGTGCCAGCAGCCTATTTCAGGGGAACACTGAAGCTTTCTTT. It specifies CASSLFQGNTEAFF.

J is TRBJ2-1 and V is TRBV18; 7 nucleotides align to TRBD1. Germline V gives CDR1 KGHSH, CDR2 LQKENI. V shed 2 bases and J 7 bases; nucleotides not matched to a gene: 8. The CDR3 consists of 15 residues. CDR3 loop: CASSPSGGPRNEQFF. For the CDR3, the DNA is TGTGCCAGCTCACCATCAGGGGGACCGAGGAATGAGCAGTTCTTC.

This clone was recorded once. The V call is TRBV28, the J call TRBJ2-7, with 8 bases that match TRBD1. V shed 6 bases and J 3 bases; nucleotides not matched to a gene: 10. Germline V gene lookup returns CDR1 MDHEN and CDR2 SYDVKM. The CDR3 length is 15 residues. CDR3 in DNA: TGTGCCAGCAGCCCGGCAGGGGGCAATTACTACGAGCAGTACTTC. Residues: CASSPAGGNYYEQYF.

J is TRBJ1-5 and V is TRBV12-3 or TRBV12-4; 7 nucleotides match TRBD1. The CDR3 consists of 13 residues. Unmatched junction bases numbered 5, after V lost 9 bases and J lost 3 bases. This chain's CDR3 is CASGTALNQPQHF. The DNA for the CDR3 is TGTGCCAGTGGGACAGCCCTCAATCAGCCCCAGCATTTT.

The chain employs TRBV18 and TRBJ1-5; D not certain. The CDR3 covers 16 residues. V lost 0 bases to trimming and J lost 4 bases, with 13 bases between them. Germline values: CDR1 KGHSH, CDR2 LQKENI. As DNA, the CDR3 is TGTGCCAGCTCACCACCCAACAGCGGTACAAATCAGCCCCAGCATTTT. Residues: CASSPPNSGTNQPQHF. The variable domain in full, completed from reference TRBV18 and TRBJ1-5, reads NAGVMQNPRHLVRRRGQEARLRCSPMKGHSHVYWYRQLPEEGLKFMVYLQKENIIDESGMPKERFSAEFPKEGPSILRIQQVVRGDSAAYFCASSPPNSGTNQPQHFGDGTRLSIL.

The gene calls are TRBV24-1 and TRBJ2-4, with 10 bases lining up with TRBD2. V lost 5 bases to trimming and J lost 9 bases; unmatched junction nucleotides: 6. The CDR3 spans 14 residues. CDR1 is KGHDR, CDR2 SFDVKD, per germline. CDR3 coding DNA: TGTGCCACCAGTGCTGGGACTAGCGTAAGCATTCAGTACTTC. This gives the protein CATSAGTSVSIQYF.

This chain links TRBV30 with TRBJ1-2; TRBD1 might be the D (5 bases). The V end was cut by 3 bases, the J end by 2 bases, with 13 bases between. Germline loops: CDR1 GTSNPN, CDR2 SVGIG (reference sequence). The CDR3 contains 14 residues. The CDR3 DNA sequence: TGTGCCTGGAGCTTGTATGGGGGGAACTATGGCTACACCTTC. It yields the protein CAWSLYGGNYGYTF.

The V and J genes are TRBV12-3 or TRBV12-4 and TRBJ2-7, with 7 bases lining up with TRBD1. There are 13 residues in the CDR3. J lost 6 bases, V lost 2 bases, and 4 bases had no gene match. The CDR3 region has the DNA TGTGCCAGCAGTTTAACAGGGGTTGGCGAGCAGTACTTC. Translated: CASSLTGVGEQYF.

The CDR3 DNA reads TGCGCCAGCAGCGGGACTAGCGGAAACTACGAGCAGTACTTC. This encodes CASSGTSGNYEQYF. The chain uses TRBV5-1 and TRBJ2-7, with TRBD2 matching 11 bases. The V gene's germline CDR1 is SGHRS and CDR2 YFSETQ. The CDR3 contains 14 residues. Germline trimming cut 4 bases from V and 3 bases from J; bases unmatched to any gene: 3.

V gene TRBV2 combines with J gene TRBJ2-5, with TRBD1 matching over 7 bases. The germline V gene has CDR1 SNHLY and CDR2 FYNNEI. The CDR3 consists of 15 residues. Trimming took 6 bases from V and 0 from J; bases not matched to a gene: 7. The chain's CDR3 is CASSPGQSNQETQYF. The CDR3 coding sequence is TGTGCCAGCAGCCCGGGACAGTCAAACCAAGAGACCCAGTACTTC.

V and J are TRBV19 and TRBJ1-5, with 8 bases matching TRBD1. V shed 3 bases and J 3 bases; nucleotides not matched to a gene: 7. This CDR3 comprises 16 residues. The V gene's germline CDR1 is LNHDA and CDR2 SQIVND (reference sequence). This CDR3 is CASSMTGVKDNQPQHF. The CDR3 nucleotides are TGTGCCAGTAGTATGACAGGGGTGAAGGACAATCAGCCCCAGCATTTT.

This CDR3 reads CASSFPRGIPQYF. The CDR3 nucleotides read TGTGCCAGCAGCTTCCCCAGGGGGATCCCGCAGTATTTT. The chain is built from TRBV7-2 and TRBJ2-3; 7 nucleotides line up with TRBD1. The CDR3 has 13 amino acids. V lost 3 bases and J lost 10; bases outside the gene matches: 7. Germline lookup yields CDR1 SGHTA and CDR2 FQGNSA.

This chain joins TRBV5-8 and TRBJ2-1; 16 bases line up with TRBD2. Germline values: CDR1 SGHTS, CDR2 YDEGEE. V lost 0 bases, J lost 1 base, and 7 bases stayed unmatched. The CDR3 loop spans 20 amino acids. CDR3 amino acids: CASSLAPGTSGRGSYNEQFF. The CDR3 nucleotides are TGTGCCAGCAGCTTGGCTCCCGGGACTAGCGGGAGGGGATCCTACAATGAGCAGTTCTTC. The full variable domain, its missing parts supplied by reference TRBV5-8 and TRBJ2-1, is EAGVTQSPTHLIKTRGQQATLRCSPISGHTSVYWYQQALGLGLQFLLWYDEGEERNRGNFPPRFSGRQFPNYSSELNVNALELEDSALYLCASSLAPGTSGRGSYNEQFFGPGTRLTVL.

This chain connects TRBV30 to TRBJ1-6, with a tentative D call TRBD1 (5 bases). Germline V gives CDR1 GTSNPN, CDR2 SVGIG (reference sequence). Trimming stripped 2 bases from V and 7 bases from J, with 9 bases between. This CDR3 comprises 13 residues. The CDR3 reads CAWSRGNNSPLHF. The CDR3 region has the DNA TGTGCCTGGAGTAGGGGAAACAATTCACCCCTCCACTTT.

This clone came up once. The chain couples TRBV6-5 to TRBJ1-6; D gene uncertain. The CDR3 is 13 residues long. V lost 8 bases, J lost 10 bases, and 15 bases lay in between. Germline CDR1 is MNHEY and CDR2 is SVGAGI. CDR3 amino acids: CASSSGLRSPLHF. In DNA, the CDR3 is TGTGCCAGCTCATCGGGTCTGAGGTCACCCCTCCACTTT.

The chain is built from TRBV9 and TRBJ1-3, with a tentative D call TRBD1 (5 bases). Trimming took off 4 bases at V and 1 base at J, with 15 bases between the two ends. The CDR3 covers 16 residues. Germline CDR1 reads SGDLS; CDR2 reads YYNGEE. CDR3 coding DNA: TGTGCCAGCAGCTCCCGGCCCCAGGGATCTGGAAACACCATATATTTT. It is translated as CASSSRPQGSGNTIYF. Drawing the rest from reference TRBV9 and TRBJ1-3, the complete variable domain is DSGVTQTPKHLITATGQRVTLRCSPRSGDLSVYWYQQSLDQGLQFLIQYYNGEERAKGNILERFSAQQFPDLHSELNLSSLELGDSALYFCASSSRPQGSGNTIYFGEGSWLTVV.

The V and J genes are TRBV7-3 and TRBJ2-3; the D gene is possibly TRBD1 (6 bases). V was trimmed by 1 base and J by 3 bases, leaving 11 bases between them. The CDR3 is made up of 15 amino acids. The germline V gene encodes CDR1 SGHTA and CDR2 FQGTGA. The CDR3 nucleotides are TGTGCCAGCAGCTTAATCGGTCAGGGGACAGATACGCAGTATTTT. Protein sequence: CASSLIGQGTDTQYF.

This clone showed up just once. The chain recombines TRBV27 with TRBJ2-4; 14 nucleotides line up with TRBD2. The germline V gene encodes CDR1 MNHEY and CDR2 SMNVEV (reference sequence). Losses at the gene ends were 6 bases for V and 0 bases for J; bases not matched to a gene: 7. This CDR3 has 18 residues. As DNA, the CDR3 is TGTGCCAGCAGCCCGACTAGCGGGAGGGCCATAGCCAAAAACATTCAGTACTTC. Amino acid sequence: CASSPTSGRAIAKNIQYF.

The gene calls are TRBV12-3 or TRBV12-4 and TRBJ2-2, with D tentatively TRBD1 (6 bases). This CDR3 region has 13 residues. V lost 2 bases and J lost 7, with 8 bases in between. Written as DNA, the CDR3 is TGTGCCAGCAGTTTAAGGGGGAACGGGGAGCTGTTTTTT. It specifies CASSLRGNGELFF.

In its sample, this clone was seen once. The chain recombines TRBV6-6 with TRBJ1-2, with D possibly being TRBD1 (5 bases). Germline V gene data show CDR1 as MNHNY and CDR2 as SVGAGI (reference sequence). V was clipped by 4 bases and J by 5 bases, with 11 bases between them. CDR3 length: 13 amino acids. This chain's CDR3 is CASSSTQGYGYTF. The DNA of the CDR3 is TGTGCCAGCAGTTCAACCCAGGGTTATGGCTACACCTTC.

This chain joins TRBV15 and TRBJ2-2, with a tentative D call TRBD1 (6 bases). CDR1 and CDR2 from the germline V gene are LNHNV and YYDKDF (reference sequence). The CDR3 length is 17 residues. The V end lost 0 bases, the J end lost 2 bases, and 13 bases lay between the germline ends. CDR3 in amino acids: CATSRDWGHPNTGELFF. The CDR3 region has the DNA TGTGCCACCAGCAGAGATTGGGGACACCCTAACACCGGGGAGCTGTTTTTT.

This clone has just one count. The J gene is TRBJ1-5, the V gene TRBV2, with D possibly being TRBD1 (5 bases). Germline V gene data show CDR1 as SNHLY and CDR2 as FYNNEI. The V gene lost 4 bases and the J gene lost 1 base, with 5 bases spanning the gap. This CDR3 contains 13 residues. The CDR3 spells CASSAGSNQPQHF. For the CDR3, the DNA is TGTGCCAGCAGTGCAGGGAGCAATCAGCCCCAGCATTTT.

The genes are TRBV9 and TRBJ2-1, with D perhaps TRBD2 (6 bases). The CDR3 is 13 amino acids. V lost 0 bases, J lost 8 bases, and 9 bases lay in between. Germline V gives CDR1 SGDLS, CDR2 YYNGEE. Written as DNA, the CDR3 is TGTGCCAGCAGCGTAGAGGCGGGGTATGAGCAGTTCTTC. Translating gives CASSVEAGYEQFF.

The chain couples TRBV29-1 to TRBJ2-2, with 9 bases that match TRBD1. Germline-derived CDR1 and CDR2 are SQVTM and ANQGSEA. Germline trimming cut 6 bases from V and 8 bases from J; bases unmatched to any gene: 4. CDR3 size: 12 residues. This CDR3 reads CSVGQGSGELFF. The CDR3 nucleotides are TGCAGCGTCGGACAGGGGAGTGGGGAGCTGTTTTTT.

This clone was detected only once. V and J are TRBV7-9 and TRBJ2-3; 9 nucleotides line up with TRBD2. The germline CDR1 and CDR2 sequences are SEHNR and FQNEAQ (reference sequence). The J segment lost 2 bases and the V segment lost 3 bases, leaving 3 bases of the junction unmatched. The CDR3 is 15 residues long. The CDR3 is CASSFRLAVTDTQYF. The CDR3 DNA is TGTGCCAGCAGCTTTCGACTAGCGGTCACAGATACGCAGTATTTT. Full variable domain (rest looked up from reference TRBV7-9 and TRBJ2-3): DTGVSQNPRHKITKRGQNVTFRCDPISEHNRLYWYRQTLGQGPEFLTYFQNEAQLEKSRLLSDRFSAERPKGSFSTLEIQRTEQGDSAMYLCASSFRLAVTDTQYFGPGTRLTVL.